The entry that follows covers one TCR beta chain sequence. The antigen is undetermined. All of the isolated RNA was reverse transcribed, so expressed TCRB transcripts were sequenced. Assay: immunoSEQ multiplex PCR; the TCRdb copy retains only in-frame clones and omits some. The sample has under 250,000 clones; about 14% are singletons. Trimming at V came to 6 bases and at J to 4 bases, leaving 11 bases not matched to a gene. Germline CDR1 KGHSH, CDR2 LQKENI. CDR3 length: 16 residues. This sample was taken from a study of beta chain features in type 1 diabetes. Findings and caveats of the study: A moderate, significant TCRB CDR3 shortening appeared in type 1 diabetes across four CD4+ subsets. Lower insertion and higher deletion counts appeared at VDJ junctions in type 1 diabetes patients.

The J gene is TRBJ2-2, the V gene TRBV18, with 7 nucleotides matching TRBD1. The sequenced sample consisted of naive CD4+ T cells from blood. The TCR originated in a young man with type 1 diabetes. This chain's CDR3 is CASSPRQGSTTGELFF. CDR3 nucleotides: TGTGCCAGCTCGCCGAGACAGGGTTCGACCACCGGGGAGCTGTTTTTT.